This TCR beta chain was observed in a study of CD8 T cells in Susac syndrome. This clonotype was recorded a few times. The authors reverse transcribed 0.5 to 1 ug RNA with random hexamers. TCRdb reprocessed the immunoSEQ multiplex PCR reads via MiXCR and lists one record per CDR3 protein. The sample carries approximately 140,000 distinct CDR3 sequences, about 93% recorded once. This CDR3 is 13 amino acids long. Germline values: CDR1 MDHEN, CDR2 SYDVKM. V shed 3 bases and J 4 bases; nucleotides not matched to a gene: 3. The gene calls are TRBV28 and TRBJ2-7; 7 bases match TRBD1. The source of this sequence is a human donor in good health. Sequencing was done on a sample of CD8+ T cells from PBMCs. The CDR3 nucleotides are TGTGCCAGCAGTTTCGACAGGGCATACGAGCAGTACTTC. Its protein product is CASSFDRAYEQYF. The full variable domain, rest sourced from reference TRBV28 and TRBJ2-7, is DVKVTQSSRYLVKRTGEKVFLECVQDMDHENMFWYRQDPGLGLRLIYFSYDVKMKEKGDIPEGYSVSREKKERFSLILESASTNQTSMYLCASSFDRAYEQYFGPGTRLTVT.